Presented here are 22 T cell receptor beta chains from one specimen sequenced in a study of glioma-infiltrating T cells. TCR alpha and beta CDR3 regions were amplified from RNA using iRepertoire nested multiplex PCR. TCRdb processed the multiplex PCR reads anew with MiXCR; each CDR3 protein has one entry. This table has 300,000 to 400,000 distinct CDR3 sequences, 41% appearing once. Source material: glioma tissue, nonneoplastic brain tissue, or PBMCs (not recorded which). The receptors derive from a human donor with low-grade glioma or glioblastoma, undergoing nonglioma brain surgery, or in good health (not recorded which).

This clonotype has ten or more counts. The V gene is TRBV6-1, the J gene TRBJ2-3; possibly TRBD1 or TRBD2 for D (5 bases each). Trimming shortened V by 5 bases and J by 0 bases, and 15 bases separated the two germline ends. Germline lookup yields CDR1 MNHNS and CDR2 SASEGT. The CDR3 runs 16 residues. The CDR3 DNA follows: TGTGCCAGCAGTTACCGGGGCGCAGGGAGCACAGATACGCAGTATTTT. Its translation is CASSYRGAGSTDTQYF.

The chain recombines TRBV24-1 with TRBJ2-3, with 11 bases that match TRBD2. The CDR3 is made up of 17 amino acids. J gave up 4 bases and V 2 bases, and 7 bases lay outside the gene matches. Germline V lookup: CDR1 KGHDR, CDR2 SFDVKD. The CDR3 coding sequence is TGTGCCACCAGTGATTCCAGACTAGCGGGAATCGCAGATACGCAGTATTTT. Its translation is CATSDSRLAGIADTQYF.

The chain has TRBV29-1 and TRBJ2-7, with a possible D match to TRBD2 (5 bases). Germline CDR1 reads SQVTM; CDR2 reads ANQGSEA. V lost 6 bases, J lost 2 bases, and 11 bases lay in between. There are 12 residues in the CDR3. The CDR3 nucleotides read TGCAGCGTGAGCCTCGGGGCCTACGAGCAGTACTTC. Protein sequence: CSVSLGAYEQYF.

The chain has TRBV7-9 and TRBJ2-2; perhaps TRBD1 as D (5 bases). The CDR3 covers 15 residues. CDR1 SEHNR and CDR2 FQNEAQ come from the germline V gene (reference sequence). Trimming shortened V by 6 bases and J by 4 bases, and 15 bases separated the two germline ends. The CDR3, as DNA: TGTGCCAGCAGATTGGAAAGGCAGGGCACCGGGGAGCTGTTTTTT. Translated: CASRLERQGTGELFF. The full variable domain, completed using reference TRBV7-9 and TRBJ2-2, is DTGVSQNPRHKITKRGQNVTFRCDPISEHNRLYWYRQTLGQGPEFLTYFQNEAQLEKSRLLSDRFSAERPKGSFSTLEIQRTEQGDSAMYLCASRLERQGTGELFFGEGSRLTVL.

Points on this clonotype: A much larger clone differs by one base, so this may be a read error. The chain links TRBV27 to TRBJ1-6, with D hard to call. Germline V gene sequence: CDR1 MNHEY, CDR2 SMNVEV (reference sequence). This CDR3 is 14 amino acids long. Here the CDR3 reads CASGLALGNSPLHF. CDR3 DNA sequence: TGTGCCAGCGGTTTAGCGCTGGGGAATTCACCCCTCCACTTT.

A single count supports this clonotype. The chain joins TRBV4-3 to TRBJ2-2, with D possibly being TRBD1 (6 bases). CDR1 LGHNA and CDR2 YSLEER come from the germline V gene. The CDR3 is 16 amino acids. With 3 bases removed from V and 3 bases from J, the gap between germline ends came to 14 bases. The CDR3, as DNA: TGCGCCAGCAGCCAGCAGACAGGCTCGGACACCGGGGAGCTGTTTTTT. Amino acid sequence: CASSQQTGSDTGELFF.

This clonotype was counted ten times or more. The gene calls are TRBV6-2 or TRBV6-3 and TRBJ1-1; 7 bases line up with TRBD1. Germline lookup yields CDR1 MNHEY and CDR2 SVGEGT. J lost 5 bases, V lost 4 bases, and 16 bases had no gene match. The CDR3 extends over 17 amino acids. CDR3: CASSCTVIRGLRTEAFF. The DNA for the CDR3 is TGTGCCAGCAGTTGCACCGTCATAAGGGGGCTGCGGACTGAAGCTTTCTTT.

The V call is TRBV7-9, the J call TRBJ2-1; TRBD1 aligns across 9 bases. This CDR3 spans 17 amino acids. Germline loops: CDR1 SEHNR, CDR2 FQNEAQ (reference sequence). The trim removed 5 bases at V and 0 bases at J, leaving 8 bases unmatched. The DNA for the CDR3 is TGTGCCAGCAGCCGCGGGACAGGGAAGAGCTCCTACAATGAGCAGTTCTTC. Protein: CASSRGTGKSSYNEQFF.

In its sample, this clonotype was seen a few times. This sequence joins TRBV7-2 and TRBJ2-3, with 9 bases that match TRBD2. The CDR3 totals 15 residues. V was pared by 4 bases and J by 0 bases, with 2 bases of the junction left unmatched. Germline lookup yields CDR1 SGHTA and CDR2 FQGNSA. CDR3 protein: CASSSSGTSTDTQYF. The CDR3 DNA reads TGTGCCAGCAGCTCTAGCGGGACTAGCACAGATACGCAGTATTTT.

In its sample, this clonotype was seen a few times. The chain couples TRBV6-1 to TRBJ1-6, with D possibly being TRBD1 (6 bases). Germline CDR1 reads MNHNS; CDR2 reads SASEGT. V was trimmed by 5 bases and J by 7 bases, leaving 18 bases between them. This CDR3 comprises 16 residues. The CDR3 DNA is TGTGCCAGCAGTCCGCCGGGAGTACAGGGAAATTCACCCCTCCACTTT. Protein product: CASSPPGVQGNSPLHF.

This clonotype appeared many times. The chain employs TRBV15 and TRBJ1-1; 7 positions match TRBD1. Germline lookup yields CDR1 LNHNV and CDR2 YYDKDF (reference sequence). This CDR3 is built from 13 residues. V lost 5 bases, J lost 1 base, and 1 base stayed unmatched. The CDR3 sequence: CATSWDRNTEAFF. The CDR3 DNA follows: TGTGCCACCAGCTGGGACAGGAACACTGAAGCTTTCTTT.

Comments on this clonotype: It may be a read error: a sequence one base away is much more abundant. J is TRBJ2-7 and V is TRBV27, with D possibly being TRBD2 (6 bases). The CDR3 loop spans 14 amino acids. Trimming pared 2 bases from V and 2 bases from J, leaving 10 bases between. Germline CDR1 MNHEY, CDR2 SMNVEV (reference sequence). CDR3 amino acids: CASSLGGSPYEQYF. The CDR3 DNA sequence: TGTGCCAGCAGTTTAGGAGGGAGCCCCTACGAGCAGTACTTC.

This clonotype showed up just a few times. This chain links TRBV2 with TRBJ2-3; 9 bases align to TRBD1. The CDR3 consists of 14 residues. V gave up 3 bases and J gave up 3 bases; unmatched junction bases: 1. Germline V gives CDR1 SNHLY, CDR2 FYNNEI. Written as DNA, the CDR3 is TGTGCCAGCAGTGAGGACAGGGGAACAGATACGCAGTATTTT. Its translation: CASSEDRGTDTQYF.

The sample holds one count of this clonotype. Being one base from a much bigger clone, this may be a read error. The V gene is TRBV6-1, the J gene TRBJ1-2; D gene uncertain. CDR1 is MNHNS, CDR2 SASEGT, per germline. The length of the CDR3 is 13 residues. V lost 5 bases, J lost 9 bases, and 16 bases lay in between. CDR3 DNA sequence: TGTGCCAGCAGTAATATTATAGATAGGAGCTACACCTTC. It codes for CASSNIIDRSYTF.

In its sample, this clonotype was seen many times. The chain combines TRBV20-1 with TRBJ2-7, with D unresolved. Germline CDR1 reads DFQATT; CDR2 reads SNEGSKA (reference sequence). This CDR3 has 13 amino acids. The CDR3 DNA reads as TGCAGCGCTCCGGATCTCTCCACCTACGAGCAGTACTTC. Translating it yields CSAPDLSTYEQYF.

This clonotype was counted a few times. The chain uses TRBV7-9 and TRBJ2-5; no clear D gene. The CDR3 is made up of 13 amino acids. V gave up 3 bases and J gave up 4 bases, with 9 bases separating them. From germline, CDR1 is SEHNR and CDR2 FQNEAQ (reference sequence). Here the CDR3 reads CASSFGYTETQYF. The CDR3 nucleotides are TGTGCCAGCAGCTTCGGTTACACAGAGACCCAGTACTTC.

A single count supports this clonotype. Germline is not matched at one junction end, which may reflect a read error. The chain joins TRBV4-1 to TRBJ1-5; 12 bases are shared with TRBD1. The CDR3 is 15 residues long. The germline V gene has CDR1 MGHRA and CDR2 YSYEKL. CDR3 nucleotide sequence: TGCGCCATCAGCCCCGGGACAGGGGGCAGTCAGCCCCAGCATTTT. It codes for CAISPGTGGSQPQHF.

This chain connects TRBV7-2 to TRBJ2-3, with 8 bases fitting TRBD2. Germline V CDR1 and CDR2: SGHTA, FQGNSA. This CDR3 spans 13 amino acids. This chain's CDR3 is CATRREVTDTQYF. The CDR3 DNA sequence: TGTGCAACCCGGCGGGAGGTCACAGATACGCAGTATTTT.

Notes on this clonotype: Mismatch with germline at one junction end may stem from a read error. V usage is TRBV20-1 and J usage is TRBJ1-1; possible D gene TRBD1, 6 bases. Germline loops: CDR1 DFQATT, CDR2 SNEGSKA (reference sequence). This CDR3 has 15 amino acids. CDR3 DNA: TGCGGTGCCAGAAGTGACAGGCTCATGAACACTGAAGCTTTCTTT. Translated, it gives CGARSDRLMNTEAFF.

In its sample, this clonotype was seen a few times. Here the CDR3 DNA reads TGCGCCAGCAGCGTACAACCTCAGGGGGCCGGGGTCACCGGGGAGCTGTTTTTT. Its translation is CASSVQPQGAGVTGELFF. This sequence joins TRBV4-3 and TRBJ2-2, with 8 nucleotides matching TRBD1. V lost 5 bases and J lost 4; bases outside the gene matches: 15. Germline loops: CDR1 LGHNA, CDR2 YSLEER. The CDR3 has 18 amino acids.

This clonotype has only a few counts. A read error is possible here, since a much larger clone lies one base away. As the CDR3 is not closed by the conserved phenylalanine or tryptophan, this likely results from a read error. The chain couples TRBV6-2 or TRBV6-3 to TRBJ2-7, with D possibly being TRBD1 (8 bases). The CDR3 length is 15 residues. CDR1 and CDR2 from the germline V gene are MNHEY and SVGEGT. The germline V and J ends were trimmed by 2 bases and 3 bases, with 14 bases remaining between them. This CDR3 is CASSYPTGEGYEQYL. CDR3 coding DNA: TGTGCCAGCAGTTACCCGACAGGGGAGGGCTACGAGCAGTACCTC.

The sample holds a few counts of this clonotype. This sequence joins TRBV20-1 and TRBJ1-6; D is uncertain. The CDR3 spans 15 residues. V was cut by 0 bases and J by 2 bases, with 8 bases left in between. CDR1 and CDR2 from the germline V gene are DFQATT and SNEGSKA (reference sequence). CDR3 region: CSARDKGTYNSPLHF. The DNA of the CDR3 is TGCAGTGCTAGAGATAAAGGGACCTATAATTCACCCCTCCACTTT.